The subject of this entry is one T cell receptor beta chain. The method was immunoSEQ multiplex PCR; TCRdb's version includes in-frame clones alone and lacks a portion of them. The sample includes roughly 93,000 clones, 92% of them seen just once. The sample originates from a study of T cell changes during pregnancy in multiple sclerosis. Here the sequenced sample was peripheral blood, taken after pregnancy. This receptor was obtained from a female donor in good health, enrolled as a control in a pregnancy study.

CDR3 in DNA: TGTGCCAGCAGCTTAATAGGGACAAACTACGAGCAGTACTTC. Amino acids: CASSLIGTNYEQYF. The V and J genes are TRBV7-8 and TRBJ2-7, with D perhaps TRBD1 (6 bases). CDR3 length: 14 residues. The V end was cut by 2 bases, the J end by 3 bases, with 11 bases between. The germline CDR1 and CDR2 sequences are SGHVS and FQNEAQ. The entire variable domain, with the rest obtained from reference TRBV7-8 and TRBJ2-7, is as follows: GAGVSQSPRYKVAKRGQDVALRCDPISGHVSLFWYQQALGQGPEFLTYFQNEAQLDKSGLPSDRFFAERPEGSVSTLKIQRTQQEDSAVYLCASSLIGTNYEQYFGPGTRLTVT.